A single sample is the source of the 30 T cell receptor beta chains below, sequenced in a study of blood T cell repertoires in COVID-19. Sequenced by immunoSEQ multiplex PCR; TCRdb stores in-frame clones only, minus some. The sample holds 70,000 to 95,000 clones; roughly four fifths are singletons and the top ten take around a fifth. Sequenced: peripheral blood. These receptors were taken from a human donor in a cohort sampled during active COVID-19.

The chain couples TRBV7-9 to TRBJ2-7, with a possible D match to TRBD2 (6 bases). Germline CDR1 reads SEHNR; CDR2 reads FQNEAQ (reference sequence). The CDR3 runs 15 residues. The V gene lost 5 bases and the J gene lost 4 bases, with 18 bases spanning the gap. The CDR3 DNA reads TGTGCCAGCAGCGCCGAGGGACTCCCTGGGTACGAGCAGTACTTC. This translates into CASSAEGLPGYEQYF.

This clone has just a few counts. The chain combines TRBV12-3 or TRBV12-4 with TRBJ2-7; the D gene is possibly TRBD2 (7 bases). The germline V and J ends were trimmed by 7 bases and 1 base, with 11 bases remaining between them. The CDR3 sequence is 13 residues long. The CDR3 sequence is CASNGGASYEQYF. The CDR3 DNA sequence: TGTGCCAGCAATGGGGGGGCATCCTACGAGCAGTACTTC.

The CDR3 is CASSLDAYAINYGYTF. CDR3 DNA sequence: TGTGCCAGCAGCTTAGATGCCTATGCAATAAACTATGGCTACACCTTC. V usage is TRBV11-2 and J usage is TRBJ1-2, with D hard to call. There are 16 residues in the CDR3. Trimming stripped 0 bases from V and 2 bases from J, with 13 bases between. Germline V lookup: CDR1 SGHAT, CDR2 FQNNGV.

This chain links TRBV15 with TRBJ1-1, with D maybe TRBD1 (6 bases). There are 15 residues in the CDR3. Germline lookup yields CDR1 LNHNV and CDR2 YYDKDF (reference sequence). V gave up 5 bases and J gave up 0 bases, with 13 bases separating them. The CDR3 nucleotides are TGTGCCACCAGCTTCAGGGGAGGGGTGAACACTGAAGCTTTCTTT. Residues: CATSFRGGVNTEAFF.

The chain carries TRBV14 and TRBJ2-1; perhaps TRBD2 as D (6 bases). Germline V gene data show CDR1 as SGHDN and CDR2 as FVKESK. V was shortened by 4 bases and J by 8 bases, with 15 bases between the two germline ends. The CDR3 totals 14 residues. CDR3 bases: TGTGCCAGCAGCCTCGGGACTTTGAGAGATGAGCAGTTCTTC. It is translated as CASSLGTLRDEQFF.

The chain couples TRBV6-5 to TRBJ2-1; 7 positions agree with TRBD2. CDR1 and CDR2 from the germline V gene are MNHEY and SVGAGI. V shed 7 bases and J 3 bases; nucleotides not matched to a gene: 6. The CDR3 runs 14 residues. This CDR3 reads CASIGLGHYNEQFF. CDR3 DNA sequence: TGTGCCAGCATCGGACTAGGGCACTACAATGAGCAGTTCTTC.

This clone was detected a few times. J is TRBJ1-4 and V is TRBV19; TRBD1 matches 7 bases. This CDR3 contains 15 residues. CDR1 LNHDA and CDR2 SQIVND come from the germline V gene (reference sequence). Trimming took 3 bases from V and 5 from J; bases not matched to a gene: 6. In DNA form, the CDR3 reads TGTGCCAGTAGTATCGCAGGGGGGAGAAATGAAAAACTGTTTTTT. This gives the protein CASSIAGGRNEKLFF.

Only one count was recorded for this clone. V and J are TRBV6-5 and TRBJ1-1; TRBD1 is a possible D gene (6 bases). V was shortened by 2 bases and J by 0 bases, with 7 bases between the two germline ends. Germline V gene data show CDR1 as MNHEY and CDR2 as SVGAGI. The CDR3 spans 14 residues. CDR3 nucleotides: TGTGCCAGCAGTTACGACAGGATGAACACTGAAGCTTTCTTT. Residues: CASSYDRMNTEAFF.

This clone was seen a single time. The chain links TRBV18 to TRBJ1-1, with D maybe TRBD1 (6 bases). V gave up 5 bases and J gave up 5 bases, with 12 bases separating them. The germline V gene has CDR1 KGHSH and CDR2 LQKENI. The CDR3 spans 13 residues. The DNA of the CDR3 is TGTGCCAGCTCAGGGGGCAGGGGTACTGAAGCTTTCTTT. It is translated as CASSGGRGTEAFF.

The CDR3 reads CASSQGTRGYSTDTQYF. CDR3 bases: TGTGCCAGCAGCCAAGGGACTAGGGGATATAGCACAGATACGCAGTATTTT. The V call is TRBV4-2, the J call TRBJ2-3; TRBD2 agrees at 7 bases. The V gene end was trimmed by 1 base and the J gene end by 0 bases; junction bases not matched to a gene: 7. CDR1 LGHNA and CDR2 YNFKEQ come from the germline V gene. This CDR3 has 17 residues.

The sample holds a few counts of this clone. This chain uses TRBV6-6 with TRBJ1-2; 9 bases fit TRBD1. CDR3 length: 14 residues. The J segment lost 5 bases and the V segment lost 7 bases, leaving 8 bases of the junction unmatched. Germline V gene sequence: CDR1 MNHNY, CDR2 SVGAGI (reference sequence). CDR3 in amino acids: CASTRQGVRYGYTF. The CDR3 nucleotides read TGTGCCAGCACCCGACAGGGGGTGAGGTATGGCTACACCTTC.

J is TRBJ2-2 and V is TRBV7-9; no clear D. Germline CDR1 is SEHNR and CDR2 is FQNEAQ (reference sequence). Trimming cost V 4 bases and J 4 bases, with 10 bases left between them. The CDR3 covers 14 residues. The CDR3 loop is CASSSTRSTGELFF. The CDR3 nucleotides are TGTGCCAGCAGCTCCACCCGGTCCACCGGGGAGCTGTTTTTT.

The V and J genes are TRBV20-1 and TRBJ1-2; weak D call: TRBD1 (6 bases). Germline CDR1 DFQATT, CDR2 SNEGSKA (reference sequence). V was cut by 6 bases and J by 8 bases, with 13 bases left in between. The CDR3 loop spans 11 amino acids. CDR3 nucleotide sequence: TGCAGTGCCTACGCAGGGGAAGGCTACACCTTC. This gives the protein CSAYAGEGYTF.

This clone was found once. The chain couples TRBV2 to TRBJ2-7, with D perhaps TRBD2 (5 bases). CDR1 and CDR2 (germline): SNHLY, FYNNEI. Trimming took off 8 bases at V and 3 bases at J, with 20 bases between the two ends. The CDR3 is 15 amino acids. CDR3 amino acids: CASVRRTQRDYEQYF. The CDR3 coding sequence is TGTGCCAGCGTAAGGAGGACTCAGCGAGACTACGAGCAGTACTTC.

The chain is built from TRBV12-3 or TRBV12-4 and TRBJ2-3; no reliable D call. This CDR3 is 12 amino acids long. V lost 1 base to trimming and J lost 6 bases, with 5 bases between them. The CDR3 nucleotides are TGTGCCAGCAGTTTAGTGGCCGATACGCAGTATTTT. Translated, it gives CASSLVADTQYF.

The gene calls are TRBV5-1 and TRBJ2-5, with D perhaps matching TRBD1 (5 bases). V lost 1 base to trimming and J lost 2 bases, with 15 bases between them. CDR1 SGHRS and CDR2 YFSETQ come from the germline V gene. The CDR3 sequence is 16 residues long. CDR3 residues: CASSLFMGQPQETQYF. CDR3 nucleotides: TGCGCCAGCAGCTTGTTTATGGGGCAGCCACAAGAGACCCAGTACTTC.

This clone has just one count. The CDR3 here is CASSHRLAGGPYNEQFF. The CDR3 nucleotides read TGTGCCAGCAGCCATAGACTAGCGGGGGGCCCCTACAATGAGCAGTTCTTC. The V gene is TRBV13, the J gene TRBJ2-1; TRBD2 aligns across 13 bases. The CDR3 spans 17 residues. Germline V gene lookup returns CDR1 PRHDT and CDR2 FYEKMQ (reference sequence). The V segment lost 5 bases and the J segment 2 bases; nucleotides outside the gene matches: 6.

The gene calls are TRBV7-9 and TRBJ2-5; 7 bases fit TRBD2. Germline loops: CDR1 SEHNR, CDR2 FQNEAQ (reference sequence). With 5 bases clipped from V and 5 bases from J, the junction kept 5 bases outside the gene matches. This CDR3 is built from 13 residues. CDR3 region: CASSPGGLETQYF. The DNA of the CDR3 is TGTGCCAGCAGCCCGGGGGGATTGGAGACCCAGTACTTC.

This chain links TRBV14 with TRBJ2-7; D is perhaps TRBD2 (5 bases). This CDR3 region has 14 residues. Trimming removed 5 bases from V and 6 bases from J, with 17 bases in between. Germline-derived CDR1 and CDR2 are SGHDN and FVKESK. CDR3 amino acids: CASSARPGRGEQYF. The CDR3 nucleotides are TGTGCCAGCAGCGCCAGACCAGGCCGGGGCGAGCAGTACTTC. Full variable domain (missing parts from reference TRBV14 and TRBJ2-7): EAGVTQFPSHSVIEKGQTVTLRCDPISGHDNLYWYRRVMGKEIKFLLHFVKESKQDESGMPNNRFLAERTGGTYSTLKVQPAELEDSGVYFCASSARPGRGEQYFGPGTRLTVT.

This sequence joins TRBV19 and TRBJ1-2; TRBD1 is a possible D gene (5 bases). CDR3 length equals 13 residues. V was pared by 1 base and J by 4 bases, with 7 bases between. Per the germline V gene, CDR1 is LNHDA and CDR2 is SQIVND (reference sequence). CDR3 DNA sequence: TGTGCCAGTAGTATAGGGGGCGGCTATGGCTACACCTTC. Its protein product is CASSIGGGYGYTF.

CDR3 nucleotide sequence: TGTGCCAGCAGCCGCGGGCAGACAGATACGCAGTATTTT. Translating gives CASSRGQTDTQYF. The chain carries TRBV5-6 and TRBJ2-3; weak D call: TRBD2 (5 bases). The germline V gene encodes CDR1 SGHDT and CDR2 YYEEEE. V dropped 4 bases and J dropped 3 bases, with 9 bases sitting between them. The CDR3 is made up of 13 amino acids.

The CDR3: CASSVGTGVTYEQYF. As DNA, the CDR3 is TGTGCCAGCAGCGTAGGGACAGGGGTTACCTACGAGCAGTACTTC. This chain uses TRBV14 with TRBJ2-7; TRBD1 matches at 10 bases. Germline V gene data show CDR1 as SGHDN and CDR2 as FVKESK. V lost 5 bases to trimming and J lost 2 bases; unmatched junction nucleotides: 6. This CDR3 is 15 amino acids long.

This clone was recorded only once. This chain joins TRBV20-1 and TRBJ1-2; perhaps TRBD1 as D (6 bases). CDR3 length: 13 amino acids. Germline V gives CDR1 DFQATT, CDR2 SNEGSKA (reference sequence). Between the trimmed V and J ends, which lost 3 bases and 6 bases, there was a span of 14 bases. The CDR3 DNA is TGCAGTGCTAGTAACAGGGAAACCGATGGCTACACCTTC. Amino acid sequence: CSASNRETDGYTF.

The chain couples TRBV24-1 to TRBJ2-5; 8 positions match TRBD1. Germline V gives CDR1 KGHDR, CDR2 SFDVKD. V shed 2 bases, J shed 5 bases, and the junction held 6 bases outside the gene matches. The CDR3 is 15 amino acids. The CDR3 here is CATSDSRGRGETQYF. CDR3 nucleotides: TGTGCCACCAGTGATTCCAGGGGGCGCGGGGAGACCCAGTACTTC.

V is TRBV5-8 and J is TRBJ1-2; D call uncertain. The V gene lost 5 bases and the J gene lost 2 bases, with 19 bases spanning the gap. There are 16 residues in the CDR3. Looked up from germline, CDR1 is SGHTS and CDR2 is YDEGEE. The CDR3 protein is CASRPFRGALNYGYTF. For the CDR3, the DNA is TGTGCCAGCAGACCGTTCCGGGGTGCCCTAAACTATGGCTACACCTTC. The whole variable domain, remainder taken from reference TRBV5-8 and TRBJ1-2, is EAGVTQSPTHLIKTRGQQATLRCSPISGHTSVYWYQQALGLGLQFLLWYDEGEERNRGNFPPRFSGRQFPNYSSELNVNALELEDSALYLCASRPFRGALNYGYTFGSGTRLTVV.

CDR3 DNA sequence: TGTGCCAGTAGTATGGCACAGAACTATGGCTACACCTTC. It yields the protein CASSMAQNYGYTF. V usage is TRBV19 and J usage is TRBJ1-2; no definite D call. The V and J ends lost 3 bases and 2 bases respectively, with 7 bases between them. CDR1 and CDR2 from the germline V gene are LNHDA and SQIVND (reference sequence). The CDR3 extends over 13 amino acids.

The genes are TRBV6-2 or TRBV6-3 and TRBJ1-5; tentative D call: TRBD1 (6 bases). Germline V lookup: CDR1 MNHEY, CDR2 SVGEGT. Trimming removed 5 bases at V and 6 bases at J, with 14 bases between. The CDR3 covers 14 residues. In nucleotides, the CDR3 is TGTGCCAGCAGTCCGAGAGGGGGACCTCAGCCCCAGCATTTT. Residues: CASSPRGGPQPQHF.

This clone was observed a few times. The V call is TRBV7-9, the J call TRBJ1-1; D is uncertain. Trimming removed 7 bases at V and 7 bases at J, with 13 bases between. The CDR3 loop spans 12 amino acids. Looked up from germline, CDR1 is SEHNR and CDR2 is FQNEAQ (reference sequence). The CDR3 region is CASNRHRGEAFF. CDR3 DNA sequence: TGTGCCAGCAACAGACACCGGGGTGAAGCTTTCTTT.

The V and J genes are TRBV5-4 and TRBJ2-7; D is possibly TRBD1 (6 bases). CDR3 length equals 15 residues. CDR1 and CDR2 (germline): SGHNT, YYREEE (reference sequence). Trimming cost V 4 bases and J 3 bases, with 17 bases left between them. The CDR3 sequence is CASSPDRTLHYEQYF. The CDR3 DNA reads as TGTGCCAGCAGCCCCGACAGGACCCTCCACTACGAGCAGTACTTC. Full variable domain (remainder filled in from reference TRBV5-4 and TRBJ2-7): ETGVTQSPTHLIKTRGQQVTLRCSSQSGHNTVSWYQQALGQGPQFIFQYYREEENGRGNFPPRFSGLQFPNYSSELNVNALELDDSALYLCASSPDRTLHYEQYFGPGTRLTVT.

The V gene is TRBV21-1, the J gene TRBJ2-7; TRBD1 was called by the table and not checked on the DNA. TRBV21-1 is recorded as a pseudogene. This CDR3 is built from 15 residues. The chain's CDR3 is CASSLRDRGRDEQYF. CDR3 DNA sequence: TGTGCCAGCAGCCTGCGGGACAGGGGACGGGACGAGCAGTACTTC.